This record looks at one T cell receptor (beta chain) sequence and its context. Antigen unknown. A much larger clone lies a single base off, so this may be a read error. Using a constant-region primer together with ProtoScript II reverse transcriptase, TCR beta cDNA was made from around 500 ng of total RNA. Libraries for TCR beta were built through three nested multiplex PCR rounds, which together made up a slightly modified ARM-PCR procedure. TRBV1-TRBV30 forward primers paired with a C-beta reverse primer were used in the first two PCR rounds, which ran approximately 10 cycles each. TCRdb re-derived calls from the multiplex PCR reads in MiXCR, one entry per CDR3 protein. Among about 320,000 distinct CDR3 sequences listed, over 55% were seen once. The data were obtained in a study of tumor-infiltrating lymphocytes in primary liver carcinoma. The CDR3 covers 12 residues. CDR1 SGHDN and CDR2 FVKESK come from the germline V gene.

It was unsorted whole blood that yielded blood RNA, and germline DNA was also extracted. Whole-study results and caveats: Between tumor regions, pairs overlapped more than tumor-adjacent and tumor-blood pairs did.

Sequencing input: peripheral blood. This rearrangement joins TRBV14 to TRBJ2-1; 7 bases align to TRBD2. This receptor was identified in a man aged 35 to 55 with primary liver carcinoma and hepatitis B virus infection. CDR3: CVSSRTSNEQFF. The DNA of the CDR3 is TGTGTCAGCAGCCGGACTAGCAATGAGCAGTTCTTC.